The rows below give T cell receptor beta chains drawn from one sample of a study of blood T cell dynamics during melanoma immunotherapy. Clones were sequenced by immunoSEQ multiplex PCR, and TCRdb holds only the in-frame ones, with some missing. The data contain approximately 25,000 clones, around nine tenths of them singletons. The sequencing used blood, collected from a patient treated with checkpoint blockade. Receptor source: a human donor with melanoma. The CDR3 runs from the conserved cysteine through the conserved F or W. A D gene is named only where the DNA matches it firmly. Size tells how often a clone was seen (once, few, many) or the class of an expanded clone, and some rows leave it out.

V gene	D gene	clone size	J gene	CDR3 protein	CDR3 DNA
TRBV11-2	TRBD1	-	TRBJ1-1	CASSSNRGWAEAFF	TGTGCCAGCAGCTCAAACAGGGGATGGGCTGAAGCTTTCTTT
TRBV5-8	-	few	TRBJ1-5	CASSRGQISNQPQHF	TGTGCCAGCAGCCGCGGACAGATTAGCAATCAGCCCCAGCATTTT
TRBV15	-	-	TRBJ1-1	CATSREGGRSEAFF	TGTGCCACCAGCAGGGAGGGGGGGCGCAGTGAAGCTTTCTTT
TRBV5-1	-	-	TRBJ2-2	CASRNSDTGELFF	TGCGCCAGCAGAAACAGTGACACCGGGGAGCTGTTTTTT
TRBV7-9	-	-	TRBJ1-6	CASSLDGGRNSPLHF	TGTGCCAGCAGCTTAGATGGAGGGAGGAATTCACCCCTCCACTTT
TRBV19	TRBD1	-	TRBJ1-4	CASTDRGANEKLFF	TGTGCCAGCACAGACAGGGGAGCTAATGAAAAACTGTTTTTT
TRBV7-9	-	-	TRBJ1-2	CASSAADRSANYGYTF	TGTGCCAGCAGCGCGGCCGACAGGTCGGCTAACTATGGCTACACCTTC
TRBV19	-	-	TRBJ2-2	CASSHPGETGELFF	TGTGCCAGTAGCCATCCAGGGGAGACCGGGGAGCTGTTTTTT
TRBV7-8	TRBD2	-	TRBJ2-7	CASSPRLASGRPSSYEQYF	TGTGCCAGCAGCCCACGGTTGGCTAGCGGGAGGCCCAGCTCCTACGAGCAGTACTTC
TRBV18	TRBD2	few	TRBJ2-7	CASSLAGDYEQYF	TGTGCCAGCTCCCTAGCGGGAGATTACGAGCAGTACTTC
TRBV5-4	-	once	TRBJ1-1	CASSLDRVPEAFF	TGTGCCAGCAGCTTGGACAGGGTCCCTGAAGCTTTCTTT
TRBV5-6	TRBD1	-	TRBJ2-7	CASSFPRDRDEQYF	TGTGCCAGCAGCTTCCCCCGGGACAGGGACGAGCAGTACTTC
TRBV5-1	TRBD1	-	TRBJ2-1	CASSPSGQGGNEQFF	TGCGCCAGCAGCCCCTCCGGACAGGGCGGCAATGAGCAGTTCTTC
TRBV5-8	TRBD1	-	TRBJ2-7	CASRWDRGYEQYF	TGTGCCAGCAGGTGGGACAGGGGCTACGAGCAGTACTTC
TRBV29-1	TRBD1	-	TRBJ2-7	CSVRTGGFGEQYF	TGCAGCGTTCGTACAGGGGGGTTTGGGGAGCAGTACTTC
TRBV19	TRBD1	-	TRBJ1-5	CASSIPGQGAGQPQHF	TGTGCCAGTAGTATCCCGGGACAGGGGGCGGGGCAGCCCCAGCATTTT
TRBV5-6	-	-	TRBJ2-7	CASSPGGVPSGKYF	TGTGCCAGCAGCCCCGGCGGGGTTCCCTCGGGAAAGTACTTC
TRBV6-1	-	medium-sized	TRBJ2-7	CASPTGVKRQYF	TGTGCCAGTCCCACGGGAGTGAAACGGCAGTACTTC
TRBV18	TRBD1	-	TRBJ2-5	CASSLGTAQETQYF	TGTGCCAGCTCACTAGGGACAGCCCAAGAGACCCAGTACTTC
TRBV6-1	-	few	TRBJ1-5	CASSAGQSNQPQHF	TGTGCCAGCAGTGCTGGACAGAGCAATCAGCCCCAGCATTTT
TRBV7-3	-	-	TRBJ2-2	CASSLTGATGELFF	TGTGCCAGCAGCTTAACAGGGGCCACCGGGGAGCTGTTTTTT
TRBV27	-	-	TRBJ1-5	CASSLMGGLQPQHF	TGTGCCAGCAGTTTAATGGGGGGGTTACAGCCCCAGCATTTT
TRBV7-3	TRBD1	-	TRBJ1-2	CASSTNRGQDGYTF	TGTGCCAGCAGCACCAACAGGGGGCAGGACGGCTACACCTTC
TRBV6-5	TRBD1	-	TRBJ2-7	CASSTGTGAYEQYF	TGTGCCAGCAGCACCGGGACAGGGGCCTACGAGCAGTACTTC
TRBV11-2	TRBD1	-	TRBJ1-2	CASSVTGRGGYTF	TGTGCCAGCAGCGTGACAGGGAGAGGTGGCTACACCTTC
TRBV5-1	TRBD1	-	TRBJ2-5	CASSLLGQGGETQYF	TGCGCCAGCAGCTTACTGGGACAGGGCGGTGAGACCCAGTACTTC
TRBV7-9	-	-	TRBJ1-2	CASSLAGNTLSGYTF	TGTGCCAGCAGCTTAGCCGGAAACACACTAAGTGGCTACACCTTC
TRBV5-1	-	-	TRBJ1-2	CASSLAEKGPYGYTF	TGCGCCAGCAGCTTGGCCGAGAAGGGCCCCTATGGCTACACCTTC
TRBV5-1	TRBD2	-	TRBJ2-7	CASSKIPGPGLADYEQYF	TGCGCCAGCAGCAAAATTCCGGGGCCCGGGCTAGCGGACTACGAGCAGTACTTC
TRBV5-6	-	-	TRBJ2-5	CASSLEGGIETQYF	TGTGCCAGCAGCTTGGAAGGGGGGATCGAGACCCAGTACTTC